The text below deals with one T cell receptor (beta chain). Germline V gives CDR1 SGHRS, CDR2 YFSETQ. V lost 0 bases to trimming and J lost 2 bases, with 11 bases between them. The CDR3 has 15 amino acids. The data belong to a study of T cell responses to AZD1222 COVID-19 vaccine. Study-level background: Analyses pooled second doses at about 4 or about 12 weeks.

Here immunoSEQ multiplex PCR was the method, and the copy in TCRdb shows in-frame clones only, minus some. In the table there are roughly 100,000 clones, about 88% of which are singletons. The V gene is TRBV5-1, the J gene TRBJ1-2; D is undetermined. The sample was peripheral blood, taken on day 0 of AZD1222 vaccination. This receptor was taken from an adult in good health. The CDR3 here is CASSLGVQRNYGYTF. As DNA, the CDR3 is TGCGCCAGCAGCTTGGGGGTACAGAGAAACTATGGCTACACCTTC.